One and the same sample provided the 32 T cell receptor beta chains below, sequenced in a study of control samples from healthy donors and cancer patients. Using immunoSEQ multiplex PCR, the repertoire was profiled, and TCRdb retains in-frame clones only, with some absent. This table has approximately 94,000 clones, 87% appearing once. What was sequenced was blood. The source of these receptors is a woman in her fifties or sixties in good health.

V gene TRBV18 combines with J gene TRBJ1-2; no reliable D call. V was pared by 4 bases and J by 3 bases, with 9 bases between. The CDR3 is made up of 13 amino acids. Per germline, CDR1 KGHSH and CDR2 LQKENI. CDR3 loop: CASSLQADYGYTF. In DNA, the CDR3 is TGTGCCAGCTCACTCCAGGCAGACTATGGCTACACCTTC.

The DNA for the CDR3 is TGTGCCAGCAGTCCTCGGGACAGGGTGCCTTATTCACCCCTCCACTTT. It yields the protein CASSPRDRVPYSPLHF. The rearrangement uses TRBV6-6 and TRBJ1-6; 9 bases are a match to TRBD1. V trimming: 5 bases; J trimming: 8 bases; junction bases outside the gene matches: 10. Germline V gene sequence: CDR1 MNHNY, CDR2 SVGAGI (reference sequence). The CDR3 has 16 amino acids.

The chain carries TRBV24-1 and TRBJ1-2; 10 bases are a match to TRBD1. Germline trimming cut 7 bases from V and 8 bases from J; bases unmatched to any gene: 9. The CDR3 runs 14 residues. The germline CDR1 and CDR2 sequences are KGHDR and SFDVKD. The CDR3 DNA is TGTGCCACCAGCCCAACCGGGACAGGGGCAGGCTACACCTTC. It encodes CATSPTGTGAGYTF.

The chain couples TRBV3-1 (or the pseudogene TRBV3-2) to TRBJ2-5; 7 positions match TRBD1. The CDR3 has 13 residues. Germline CDR1 LGHDT, CDR2 YNNKEL (reference sequence). Trimming removed 2 bases from V and 4 bases from J; junction bases left unmatched: 1. The CDR3 DNA reads as TGTGCCAGCAGCCAAAACAGGGGAGAGACCCAGTACTTC. Translated, it gives CASSQNRGETQYF.

DNA of the CDR3: TGTGCCAGCAGCCCTCGTACGAACACTGAAGCTTTCTTT. Its translation is CASSPRTNTEAFF. The chain links TRBV7-3 to TRBJ1-1; D call uncertain. Trimming shortened V by 5 bases and J by 1 base, and 8 bases separated the two germline ends. The V gene's germline CDR1 is SGHTA and CDR2 FQGTGA. CDR3 length: 13 amino acids. Full variable domain (rest looked up from reference TRBV7-3 and TRBJ1-1): GAGVSQTPSNKVTEKGKYVELRCDPISGHTALYWYRQSLGQGPEFLIYFQGTGAADDSGLPNDRFFAVRPEGSVSTLKIQRTERGDSAVYLCASSPRTNTEAFFGQGTRLTVV.

This chain uses TRBV7-9 with TRBJ1-2; D perhaps matches TRBD1 (5 bases). Trimming cost V 4 bases and J 7 bases, with 13 bases left between them. Germline assignment: CDR1 SEHNR and CDR2 FQNEAQ (reference sequence). CDR3 length: 13 amino acids. DNA of the CDR3: TGTGCCAGCAGCTCATCAGGGACCCTTGGCTACACCTTC. Translating gives CASSSSGTLGYTF. Full variable domain (remainder filled in from reference TRBV7-9 and TRBJ1-2): DTGVSQNPRHKITKRGQNVTFRCDPISEHNRLYWYRQTLGQGPEFLTYFQNEAQLEKSRLLSDRFSAERPKGSFSTLEIQRTEQGDSAMYLCASSSSGTLGYTFGSGTRLTVV.

This clone was observed a handful of times. The V gene is TRBV5-8, the J gene TRBJ1-1; D is undetermined. This CDR3 contains 14 residues. Germline-derived CDR1 and CDR2 are SGHTS and YDEGEE. Trimming removed 3 bases from V and 7 bases from J, with 16 bases in between. The CDR3 bases are TGTGCCAGCAGCTCCATCGACGTCCCGAGTGAAGCTTTCTTT. Translated: CASSSIDVPSEAFF.

The chain recombines TRBV6-5 with TRBJ1-2; D gene unclear. The CDR3 has 13 residues. The germline gives CDR1 MNHEY, CDR2 SVGAGI. Deletions cut 6 bases from V and 3 bases from J, with 11 bases between. In DNA form, the CDR3 reads TGTGCCAGCAGCCCATTCCCCTACTATGGCTACACCTTC. Encoded protein: CASSPFPYYGYTF.

The V and J genes are TRBV25-1 and TRBJ1-2; TRBD1 might be the D (6 bases). Trimming pared 4 bases from V and 8 bases from J, leaving 11 bases between. The CDR3 consists of 12 residues. Germline V gene sequence: CDR1 MGHDK, CDR2 SYGVNS. DNA for the CDR3: TGTGCCAGCAGTGTGGGGGCACGAGGCTACACCTTC. It codes for CASSVGARGYTF.

The rearrangement links TRBV6-2 or TRBV6-3 to TRBJ2-5, with TRBD2 identical over 9 bases. Germline V gives CDR1 MNHEY, CDR2 SVGEGT. The CDR3 is 15 residues long. After removal of 5 bases from V and 7 bases from J, the junction contained 11 bases not matched to a gene. CDR3 amino acids: CASSPLAGRGGTQYF. CDR3 bases: TGTGCCAGCAGTCCCCTAGCGGGACGGGGAGGGACCCAGTACTTC.

This chain uses TRBV18 with TRBJ1-5; TRBD1 matches at 7 bases. V trimming: 2 bases; J trimming: 1 base; junction bases outside the gene matches: 2. The germline CDR1 and CDR2 sequences are KGHSH and LQKENI. This CDR3 is 15 amino acids long. The DNA of the CDR3 is TGTGCCAGCTCACCAAACAGGGGAAGCAATCAGCCCCAGCATTTT. Encoded protein: CASSPNRGSNQPQHF.

The J gene is TRBJ2-7, the V gene TRBV24-1, with 7 bases lining up with TRBD2. This CDR3 is built from 12 residues. Germline-derived CDR1 and CDR2 are KGHDR and SFDVKD. J was trimmed by 1 base and V by 10 bases; bases with no gene match: 3. CDR3 amino acids: CATGGGSYEQYV. CDR3 bases: TGTGCCACGGGGGGGGGATCCTACGAGCAGTACGTC.

The chain couples TRBV11-2 to TRBJ1-2; no clear D. Trimming left V 3 bases short and J 8 bases short, with 7 bases between. Germline assignment: CDR1 SGHAT and CDR2 FQNNGV. The CDR3 totals 11 residues. Here the CDR3 DNA reads TGTGCCAGCAGCTTCAGAGGGGGCTACACCTTC. It encodes CASSFRGGYTF.

The chain combines TRBV5-1 with TRBJ1-4, with 12 bases identical to TRBD1. Losses at the gene ends were 7 bases for V and 1 base for J; bases not matched to a gene: 8. This CDR3 has 17 amino acids. Germline CDR1 reads SGHRS; CDR2 reads YFSETQ. This chain's CDR3 is CASAPGQGAVTNEKLFF. For the CDR3, the DNA is TGCGCCAGCGCCCCGGGACAGGGGGCTGTAACTAATGAAAAACTGTTTTTT.

This chain uses TRBV19 with TRBJ2-5, with D maybe TRBD1 (5 bases). The length of the CDR3 is 14 residues. The V gene lost 5 bases and the J gene lost 11 bases, with 21 bases spanning the gap. Germline CDR1 reads LNHDA; CDR2 reads SQIVND (reference sequence). The CDR3 loop is CASSEEALRGLQYF. The CDR3 DNA follows: TGTGCCAGTAGTGAAGAGGCCTTAAGGGGTTTACAGTACTTC.

The gene calls are TRBV4-1 and TRBJ2-1; TRBD2 aligns across 8 bases. V trimming: 0 bases; J trimming: 4 bases; junction bases outside the gene matches: 8. The CDR3 is 17 residues long. Germline V gene data show CDR1 as MGHRA and CDR2 as YSYEKL. CDR3 bases: TGCGCCAGCAGCCAAGATCGGCTAGCGGGCTTATACAATGAGCAGTTCTTC. Protein product: CASSQDRLAGLYNEQFF.

The rearrangement links TRBV21-1 to TRBJ1-5; the table's D call TRBD1 went unverified against the DNA. TRBV21-1 is termed a pseudogene. The CDR3 is 19 residues long. The CDR3 reads CASSKGVSDRGPRGQPQHF. The CDR3 DNA is TGTGCCAGCAGCAAAGGGGTAAGTGACAGGGGCCCTCGGGGACAGCCCCAGCATTTT.

V is TRBV2 and J is TRBJ1-5; D is undetermined. The V end was cut by 6 bases, the J end by 0 bases, with 6 bases between. Germline CDR1 SNHLY, CDR2 FYNNEI. This CDR3 is built from 13 residues. This CDR3 is CASRSYSNQPQHF. CDR3 sequence (DNA): TGTGCCAGCAGAAGTTATAGCAATCAGCCCCAGCATTTT. The variable domain in full, completed from reference TRBV2 and TRBJ1-5, reads EPEVTQTPSHQVTQMGQEVILRCVPISNHLYFYWYRQILGQKVEFLVSFYNNEISEKSEIFDDQFSVERPDGSNFTLKIRSTKLEDSAMYFCASRSYSNQPQHFGDGTRLSIL.

This clone was counted a few times. This chain uses TRBV11-2 with TRBJ1-1, with D possibly matching TRBD1 (5 bases). CDR3 length: 11 amino acids. V lost 5 bases to trimming and J lost 6 bases, with 7 bases between them. The germline V gene encodes CDR1 SGHAT and CDR2 FQNNGV. The CDR3 protein is CASSPGPEAFF. The CDR3 nucleotides read TGTGCCAGCAGCCCAGGGCCTGAAGCTTTCTTT.

The genes are TRBV11-2 and TRBJ2-5, with D possibly TRBD2 on 5 matching bases. The germline CDR1 and CDR2 sequences are SGHAT and FQNNGV. The CDR3 contains 14 residues. Trimming stripped 4 bases from V and 4 bases from J, with 13 bases between. CDR3 sequence: CASSSRSGLETQYF. The CDR3, as DNA: TGTGCCAGCAGCTCCCGGTCCGGACTAGAGACCCAGTACTTC.

The genes are TRBV2 and TRBJ1-3; TRBD1 might be the D (6 bases). Trimming took 11 bases from V and 2 from J, leaving 13 bases between them. The CDR3 runs to 13 residues. Germline values: CDR1 SNHLY, CDR2 FYNNEI. The CDR3: CARHKGAGNTIYF. The CDR3 region has the DNA TGTGCCCGACATAAGGGGGCTGGAAACACCATATATTTT. Combining the CDR3 with reference TRBV2 and TRBJ1-3 gives the whole variable domain EPEVTQTPSHQVTQMGQEVILRCVPISNHLYFYWYRQILGQKVEFLVSFYNNEISEKSEIFDDQFSVERPDGSNFTLKIRSTKLEDSAMYFCARHKGAGNTIYFGEGSWLTVV.

V and J are TRBV19 and TRBJ2-2; 15 bases line up with TRBD2. In germline, CDR1 is LNHDA, CDR2 SQIVND (reference sequence). The CDR3 extends over 17 amino acids. After removal of 5 bases from V and 1 base from J, the junction contained 2 bases not matched to a gene. The CDR3 loop is CASSRTSGRVNTGELFF. CDR3 nucleotide sequence: TGTGCCAGTAGTCGGACTAGCGGGAGGGTGAACACCGGGGAGCTGTTTTTT.

The V gene is TRBV11-3, the J gene TRBJ2-7; D gene ambiguous. This CDR3 contains 13 residues. Looked up from germline, CDR1 is SGHNT and CDR2 is YENEEA. Trimming took off 4 bases at V and 5 bases at J, with 12 bases between the two ends. The CDR3 DNA follows: TGTGCCAGCAGCTCCCCCCCCAGGCACGAGCAGTACTTC. Its translation: CASSSPPRHEQYF.

This chain joins TRBV7-8 and TRBJ1-1; perhaps TRBD1 as D (6 bases). V lost 5 bases and J lost 3, with 13 bases in between. The CDR3 is 14 amino acids. Germline CDR1 is SGHVS and CDR2 is FQNEAQ. The CDR3 reads CASSTLRGDTEAFF. CDR3 in DNA: TGTGCCAGCAGCACTCTCAGGGGAGACACTGAAGCTTTCTTT.

V usage is TRBV27 and J usage is TRBJ2-1; D tentatively fits TRBD1 or TRBD2 (5 bases each). CDR1 and CDR2 (germline): MNHEY, SMNVEV (reference sequence). The V gene lost 5 bases and the J gene lost 4 bases, with 18 bases spanning the gap. The CDR3 contains 16 residues. CDR3 in amino acids: CASSVRGANGYNEQFF. The CDR3 coding sequence is TGTGCCAGCAGTGTCCGAGGGGCGAATGGGTACAATGAGCAGTTCTTC.

The rearrangement links TRBV21-1 to TRBJ1-2; TRBD1 is the table's D call, not checked against the DNA. TRBV21-1 is recorded as a pseudogene. The CDR3 has 17 amino acids. The CDR3 sequence is CASSSGALGQFNYGYTF. DNA of the CDR3: TGTGCCAGCAGCTCAGGGGCACTCGGTCAATTTAACTATGGCTACACCTTC.

The sample holds one count of this clone. This chain uses TRBV28 with TRBJ1-4; tentative D call: TRBD1 (6 bases). The length of the CDR3 is 15 residues. The V gene's germline CDR1 is MDHEN and CDR2 SYDVKM. Trimming cost V 1 base and J 8 bases, with 14 bases left between them. Here the CDR3 reads CASSLYGGSLEKLFF. As DNA, the CDR3 is TGTGCCAGCAGTTTATATGGGGGCTCCCTAGAAAAACTGTTTTTT. The full variable domain, rest sourced from reference TRBV28 and TRBJ1-4, is DVKVTQSSRYLVKRTGEKVFLECVQDMDHENMFWYRQDPGLGLRLIYFSYDVKMKEKGDIPEGYSVSREKKERFSLILESASTNQTSMYLCASSLYGGSLEKLFFGSGTQLSVL.

The chain is built from TRBV29-1 and TRBJ1-4; D may be TRBD1 (6 bases). Germline V gives CDR1 SQVTM, CDR2 ANQGSEA. There are 15 residues in the CDR3. The germline V and J ends were trimmed by 4 bases and 6 bases, with 18 bases remaining between them. The CDR3 region is CSVAPWGTRDEKLFF. In nucleotides, the CDR3 is TGCAGCGTTGCTCCCTGGGGGACAAGAGATGAAAAACTGTTTTTT.

The chain joins TRBV15 to TRBJ2-7; D gene uncertain. The CDR3 has 15 residues. The germline V gene has CDR1 LNHNV and CDR2 YYDKDF (reference sequence). V was cut by 3 bases and J by 0 bases, with 12 bases left in between. For the CDR3, the DNA is TGTGCCACCAGCAGGACAATATATGGCTCCTACGAGCAGTACGTC. As protein: CATSRTIYGSYEQYV.

V usage is TRBV6-5 and J usage is TRBJ1-4; the D gene is possibly TRBD1 (6 bases). In germline, CDR1 is MNHEY, CDR2 SVGAGI. V shed 0 bases and J shed 7 bases, with 9 bases lying between them. There are 14 residues in the CDR3. The CDR3 nucleotides are TGTGCCAGCAGTTACTCCTTAGGGGGTGAAAAACTGTTTTTT. This gives the protein CASSYSLGGEKLFF.

V gene TRBV11-2 combines with J gene TRBJ2-3; 10 bases agree with TRBD2. The CDR3 is 17 residues long. V lost 3 bases to trimming and J lost 6 bases; unmatched junction nucleotides: 12. Per germline, CDR1 SGHAT and CDR2 FQNNGV. The CDR3 DNA follows: TGTGCCAGCAGCTTGACTATGGGACTAGCGCGAGAGGATACGCAGTATTTT. This encodes CASSLTMGLAREDTQYF.

J is TRBJ2-1 and V is TRBV11-3, with TRBD2 matching over 7 bases. The germline CDR1 and CDR2 sequences are SGHNT and YENEEA. J lost 6 bases, V lost 3 bases, and 8 bases had no gene match. This CDR3 spans 15 amino acids. CDR3 sequence: CASSFGLAVANEQFF. The CDR3 DNA is TGTGCCAGCAGCTTCGGGCTAGCGGTCGCCAATGAGCAGTTCTTC.